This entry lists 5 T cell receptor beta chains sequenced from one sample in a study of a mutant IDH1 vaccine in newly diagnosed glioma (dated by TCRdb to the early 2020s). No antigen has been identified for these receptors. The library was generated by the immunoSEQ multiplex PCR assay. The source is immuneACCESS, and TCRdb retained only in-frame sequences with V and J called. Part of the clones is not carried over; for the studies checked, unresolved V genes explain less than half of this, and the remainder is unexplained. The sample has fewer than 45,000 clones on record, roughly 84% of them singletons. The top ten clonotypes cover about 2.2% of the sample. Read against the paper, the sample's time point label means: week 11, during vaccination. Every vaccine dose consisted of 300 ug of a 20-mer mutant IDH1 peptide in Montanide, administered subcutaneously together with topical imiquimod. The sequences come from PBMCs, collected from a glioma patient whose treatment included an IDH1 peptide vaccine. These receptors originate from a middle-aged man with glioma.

The CDR3 loop is CTSSQEGQVIMNTEAFF. The CDR3, as DNA: TGCACCAGCAGCCAAGAGGGACAGGTAATTATGAACACTGAAGCTTTCTTT. The chain is built from TRBV1 and TRBJ1-1; the DNA was not compared with TRBD1, the D call given in the table. TRBV1 is reported as a pseudogene. The CDR3 is 17 residues long.

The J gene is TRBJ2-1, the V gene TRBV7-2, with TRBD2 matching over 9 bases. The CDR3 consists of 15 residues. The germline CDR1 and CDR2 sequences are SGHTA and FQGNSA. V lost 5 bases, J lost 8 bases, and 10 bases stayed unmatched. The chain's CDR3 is CASSQRASGMDEQFF. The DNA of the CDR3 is TGTGCCAGCAGCCAAAGGGCTAGCGGGATGGATGAGCAGTTCTTC. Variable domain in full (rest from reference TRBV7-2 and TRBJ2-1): GAGVSQSPSNKVTEKGKDVELRCDPISGHTALYWYRQSLGQGLEFLIYFQGNSAPDKSGLPSDRFSAERTGGSVSTLTIQRTQQEDSAVYLCASSQRASGMDEQFFGPGTRLTVL.

The CDR3 sequence: CASSPTGTEQYF. Here the CDR3 DNA reads TGTGCCAGCAGCCCTACCGGGACAGAGCAGTACTTC. This chain connects TRBV5-4 to TRBJ2-7; a weak D match, TRBD1 (6 bases). V shed 4 bases and J shed 7 bases, with 12 bases lying between them. CDR1 SGHNT and CDR2 YYREEE come from the germline V gene (reference sequence). There are 12 residues in the CDR3.

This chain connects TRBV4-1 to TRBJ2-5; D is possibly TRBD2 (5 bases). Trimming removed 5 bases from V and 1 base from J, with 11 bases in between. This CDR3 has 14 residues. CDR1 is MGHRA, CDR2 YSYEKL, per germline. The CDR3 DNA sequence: TGCGCCAGCAGCGGACCCGGGATCCAAGAGACCCAGTACTTC. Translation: CASSGPGIQETQYF.

The DNA for the CDR3 is TGTGCCAGTAAAAACAGGGTTTTGGAAGCTTTCTTT. Its translation is CASKNRVLEAFF. V and J are TRBV19 and TRBJ1-1; D might be TRBD1 (6 bases). CDR1 and CDR2 from the germline V gene are LNHDA and SQIVND (reference sequence). V was pared by 7 bases and J by 8 bases, with 14 bases between. This CDR3 region has 12 residues.